The T cell receptor beta chain described here comes from a study of blood T cell repertoires in COVID-19. Study context: Specimens from acute and convalescent COVID-19 originated in the United States, Italy and Spain.

This CDR3 has 14 amino acids. The germline CDR1 and CDR2 sequences are SQVTM and ANQGSEA. Germline trimming cut 4 bases from V and 6 bases from J; bases unmatched to any gene: 4. In the source study's methods: Estimation of nucleated cell counts relied on the amplification of reference gene primers. Sequencing was performed with immunoSEQ multiplex PCR; in TCRdb, only in-frame clones are kept and a portion is missing. D and trimming come from the DNA, and the V and J calls and clone size come from that table. Counted here are roughly 200,000 clones, 81% occurring once; the ten biggest clones make up around 9%. In the case of this clone: The sample contains more than one DNA sequence encoding this CDR3.

Ages ranged from roughly 18 to 95 years, with residence in around 24 US areas. Cohort 3 recovered donors had two negative PCRs, clearance, or symptom resolution. The sample taken for sequencing was PBMCs or T cells enriched from blood (not recorded which). The genes are TRBV29-1 and TRBJ2-2; 11 bases are shared with TRBD1. This sequence originates from a middle-aged man who had recovered from COVID-19. This CDR3 reads CSVGTGGASGELFF. The CDR3 nucleotides are TGCAGCGTTGGGACAGGGGGCGCTTCCGGGGAGCTGTTTTTT.